The 27 T cell receptor beta chains presented below share a single source sample, sequenced in a study of blood T cell repertoires in COVID-19. The data were produced by immunoSEQ multiplex PCR, yet TCRdb's version contains in-frame clones alone and is incomplete. In the table there are around 150,000 clones, over 90% of which are singletons. The sample consisted of peripheral blood. Receptors originate from a woman in her sixties or seventies with COVID-19, enrolled during active disease.

The chain combines TRBV4-2 with TRBJ2-2, with D hard to call. The CDR3 contains 15 residues. V lost 4 bases, J lost 8 bases, and 17 bases lay in between. Germline CDR1 reads LGHNA; CDR2 reads YNFKEQ. DNA for the CDR3: TGTGCCAGCAGCCGAGACTTAGCCTCTTCGGGGGAGCTGTTTTTT. This codes for CASSRDLASSGELFF.

This clone was seen a handful of times. In the same sample, other DNA sequences code for this CDR3. This chain joins TRBV10-2 and TRBJ1-3, with D perhaps TRBD1 (6 bases). Trimming took off 0 bases at V and 0 bases at J, with 9 bases between the two ends. Germline lookup yields CDR1 WSHSY and CDR2 SAAADI. The CDR3 is made up of 16 amino acids. CDR3 loop: CASSESRGSSGNTIYF. The DNA of the CDR3 is TGCGCCAGCAGTGAGTCCAGGGGAAGCTCTGGAAACACCATATATTTT.

The chain links TRBV5-1 to TRBJ1-2; D gene uncertain. The CDR3 is made up of 14 amino acids. V gave up 0 bases and J gave up 7 bases, with 13 bases separating them. Germline CDR1 is SGHRS and CDR2 is YFSETQ. The CDR3 loop is CASSLGIRLGGYTF. The DNA for the CDR3 is TGCGCCAGCAGCTTGGGGATTAGACTGGGTGGCTACACCTTC.

The chain employs TRBV19 and TRBJ1-1, with 8 bases aligning to TRBD1. The CDR3 is made up of 15 amino acids. The V and J ends lost 6 bases and 3 bases, in that order; junction bases with no gene match: 9. Germline V CDR1 and CDR2: LNHDA, SQIVND (reference sequence). The CDR3 spells CASRDTGGRYTEAFF. The CDR3 DNA reads as TGTGCCAGTAGGGACACAGGGGGGAGATACACTGAAGCTTTCTTT.

The gene calls are TRBV27 and TRBJ2-1, with D perhaps matching TRBD2 (6 bases). Germline CDR1 reads MNHEY; CDR2 reads SMNVEV (reference sequence). This CDR3 region has 13 residues. Deletions cut 4 bases from V and 6 bases from J, with 10 bases between. The CDR3 nucleotides are TGTGCCAGCAGTTCGGGACTCTCCAATGAGCAGTTCTTC. Translation: CASSSGLSNEQFF.

The chain recombines TRBV7-2 with TRBJ2-1; D is uncertain. This CDR3 has 17 residues. Germline V gene data show CDR1 as SGHTA and CDR2 as FQGNSA. Between the trimmed V and J ends, which lost 7 bases and 2 bases, there was a span of 21 bases. CDR3 nucleotide sequence: TGTGCCAGCACGGCTAGTGCTGGGTCTCCTACCTACAATGAGCAGTTCTTC. Translated: CASTASAGSPTYNEQFF. Full variable domain (rest looked up from reference TRBV7-2 and TRBJ2-1): GAGVSQSPSNKVTEKGKDVELRCDPISGHTALYWYRQSLGQGLEFLIYFQGNSAPDKSGLPSDRFSAERTGGSVSTLTIQRTQQEDSAVYLCASTASAGSPTYNEQFFGPGTRLTVL.

The chain joins TRBV3-1 (or the pseudogene TRBV3-2) to TRBJ2-7; D may be TRBD2 (6 bases). CDR1 LGHDT and CDR2 YNNKEL come from the germline V gene (reference sequence). The CDR3 totals 16 residues. The germline V and J ends were trimmed by 2 bases and 0 bases, with 14 bases remaining between them. For the CDR3, the DNA is TGTGCCAGCAGCCAACCCTCCGACGGGAGCTCCTACGAGCAGTACTTC. Translating gives CASSQPSDGSSYEQYF.

To note about this clone: The same CDR3 can be traced to other DNA sequences in this sample. The chain links TRBV7-2 to TRBJ1-5, with D unresolved. V lost 3 bases, J lost 1 base, and 4 bases lay in between. From germline, CDR1 is SGHTA and CDR2 FQGNSA. The CDR3 is 13 amino acids. The CDR3 DNA reads as TGTGCCAGCAGCTTGCGGAGCAATCAGCCCCAGCATTTT. This translates into CASSLRSNQPQHF.

V usage is TRBV5-1 and J usage is TRBJ2-1; a weak D match, TRBD2 (7 bases). This CDR3 region has 18 residues. Looked up from germline, CDR1 is SGHRS and CDR2 is YFSETQ. V was pared by 3 bases and J by 0 bases, with 19 bases between. The CDR3 sequence is CASSSRGTRGLSYNEQFF. CDR3 bases: TGCGCCAGCAGCTCGCGGGGGACCCGGGGGCTCTCCTACAATGAGCAGTTCTTC.

The V call is TRBV10-3, the J call TRBJ2-5; D possibly corresponds to TRBD1 (6 bases). Germline-derived CDR1 and CDR2 are ENHRY and SYGVKD. The CDR3 extends over 14 amino acids. V lost 3 bases and J 3 bases, leaving 11 bases between the germline ends. CDR3 nucleotides: TGTGCCATCAGTGAAATGGGGGCGAAAGAGACCCAGTACTTC. It codes for CAISEMGAKETQYF.

This clone was found once. CDR3 region: CASSPWDREGETQYF. The CDR3 DNA is TGCGCCAGCAGCCCATGGGACAGGGAGGGAGAGACCCAGTACTTC. This chain joins TRBV4-3 and TRBJ2-5; 9 nucleotides agree with TRBD1. The CDR3 covers 15 residues. Germline V CDR1 and CDR2: LGHNA, YSLEER. Trimming cost V 4 bases and J 4 bases; bases outside gene matches: 7.

The chain joins TRBV6-2 or TRBV6-3 to TRBJ1-5, with 7 positions matching TRBD1. CDR1 MNHEY and CDR2 SVGEGT come from the germline V gene. This CDR3 has 15 amino acids. J was trimmed by 4 bases and V by 0 bases; bases with no gene match: 3. Written as DNA, the CDR3 is TGTGCCAGCAGTTACTCAGGGACAGTTAATCAGCCCCAGCATTTT. Protein product: CASSYSGTVNQPQHF.

This chain links TRBV14 with TRBJ2-7; D possibly corresponds to TRBD2 (7 bases). This CDR3 region has 16 residues. Germline CDR1 SGHDN, CDR2 FVKESK. V was shortened by 1 base and J by 2 bases, with 15 bases between the two germline ends. The CDR3 bases are TGTGCCAGCAGCCAAGGAAAGGGGGGGCCTGCCTACGAGCAGTACTTC. Its translation: CASSQGKGGPAYEQYF.

The genes are TRBV20-1 and TRBJ1-6, with a possible D match to TRBD1 (5 bases). CDR3 length: 16 amino acids. Trimming left V 3 bases short and J 3 bases short, with 15 bases between. CDR1 is DFQATT and CDR2 is SNEGSKA in the germline V gene (reference sequence). The CDR3 coding sequence is TGCAGTGCTAGTTCAGGGACTGGTGTCTATAATTCACCCCTCCACTTT. As protein: CSASSGTGVYNSPLHF.

The V call is TRBV7-9, the J call TRBJ2-7, with D tentatively TRBD2 (5 bases). The germline V gene encodes CDR1 SEHNR and CDR2 FQNEAQ (reference sequence). Between the trimmed V and J ends, which lost 4 bases and 0 bases, there was a span of 7 bases. CDR3 length: 13 residues. Here the CDR3 DNA reads TGTGCCAGCAGCTCTGGGAGCTCCTACGAGCAGTACTTC. Translation: CASSSGSSYEQYF.

J is TRBJ1-2 and V is TRBV6-5, with 7 bases fitting TRBD1. The CDR3 has 15 amino acids. Germline CDR1 reads MNHEY; CDR2 reads SVGAGI. Germline trimming cut 7 bases from V and 5 bases from J; bases unmatched to any gene: 13. The CDR3 nucleotides are TGTGCCAGCAAAATACAGGGGCTGCTTGAGTATGGCTACACCTTC. Its protein is CASKIQGLLEYGYTF.

J is TRBJ1-2 and V is TRBV7-9; maybe TRBD1 (5 bases). V lost 7 bases and J 2 bases, leaving 14 bases between the germline ends. The CDR3 extends over 14 amino acids. Germline V gene lookup returns CDR1 SEHNR and CDR2 FQNEAQ (reference sequence). The CDR3 loop reads CASTLSGRNYGYTF. CDR3 sequence (DNA): TGTGCCAGCACCCTATCAGGGCGGAACTATGGCTACACCTTC.

V is TRBV7-2 and J is TRBJ2-1; TRBD2 matches 9 bases. CDR1 is SGHTA and CDR2 is FQGNSA in the germline V gene. The CDR3 length is 16 residues. V lost 1 base to trimming and J lost 7 bases; unmatched junction nucleotides: 8. In DNA, the CDR3 is TGTGCCAGCAGCTTAGTCGGCGGGGGGGCCTGGAATGAGCAGTTCTTC. Translation gives CASSLVGGGAWNEQFF. The full variable domain, in which reference TRBV7-2 and TRBJ2-1 provide the parts outside the CDR3, is GAGVSQSPSNKVTEKGKDVELRCDPISGHTALYWYRQSLGQGLEFLIYFQGNSAPDKSGLPSDRFSAERTGGSVSTLTIQRTQQEDSAVYLCASSLVGGGAWNEQFFGPGTRLTVL.

This clone was recorded a few times. The rearrangement uses TRBV9 and TRBJ1-2, with D tentatively TRBD1 (5 bases). Trimming took off 5 bases at V and 6 bases at J, with 17 bases between the two ends. The CDR3 is made up of 14 amino acids. CDR1 and CDR2 (germline): SGDLS, YYNGEE. The DNA for the CDR3 is TGTGCCAGCAGTCCAATGTGGGCAGGGAATGGCTACACCTTC. Translating it yields CASSPMWAGNGYTF.

This rearrangement joins TRBV4-2 to TRBJ2-7; a possible D gene is TRBD1 (6 bases). The V gene lost 1 base and the J gene lost 6 bases, with 10 bases spanning the gap. Germline assignment: CDR1 LGHNA and CDR2 YNFKEQ. The CDR3 runs to 13 residues. CDR3 in DNA: TGTGCCAGCAGCCAAGCTTACAGGGTCGAGCAGTACTTC. Translation gives CASSQAYRVEQYF.

The rearrangement joins TRBV30 to TRBJ1-5, with TRBD1 matching 9 bases. The V segment lost 4 bases and the J segment 5 bases; nucleotides outside the gene matches: 3. The V gene's germline CDR1 is GTSNPN and CDR2 SVGIG (reference sequence). The CDR3 loop spans 13 amino acids. CDR3 sequence (DNA): TGTGCCTGGAATCGGGACAGGGATCAGCCCCAGCATTTT. This translates into CAWNRDRDQPQHF.

In DNA form, the CDR3 reads TGTGCCAGCAGCCAAGTCCTTCGGACAGGCCACTATGGCTACACCTTC. This translates into CASSQVLRTGHYGYTF. The chain is built from TRBV3-1 (or the pseudogene TRBV3-2) and TRBJ1-2, with 7 bases aligning to TRBD1. J lost 3 bases, V lost 1 base, and 8 bases had no gene match. This CDR3 comprises 16 residues. Germline V gene sequence: CDR1 LGHDT, CDR2 YNNKEL (reference sequence).

CDR3 sequence: CASIGVGETQYF. The DNA of the CDR3 is TGTGCCAGCATAGGGGTGGGAGAGACCCAGTACTTC. The chain recombines TRBV3-1 (or the pseudogene TRBV3-2) with TRBJ2-5, with D perhaps TRBD1 (5 bases). The germline gives CDR1 LGHDT, CDR2 YNNKEL (reference sequence). There are 12 residues in the CDR3. V gave up 7 bases and J gave up 4 bases, with 10 bases separating them.

This rearrangement joins TRBV20-1 to TRBJ1-2, with 9 bases that match TRBD1. V shed 3 bases, J shed 8 bases, and the junction held 10 bases outside the gene matches. CDR3 length: 14 amino acids. The germline gives CDR1 DFQATT, CDR2 SNEGSKA (reference sequence). The CDR3 reads CSASKDRGAVGYTF. For the CDR3, the DNA is TGCAGTGCTAGTAAAGACAGGGGGGCTGTCGGCTACACCTTC.

The V and J genes are TRBV6-6 and TRBJ1-2; D is perhaps TRBD1 (5 bases). The length of the CDR3 is 14 residues. CDR1 is MNHNY and CDR2 is SVGAGI in the germline V gene (reference sequence). The V gene lost 7 bases and the J gene lost 3 bases, with 15 bases spanning the gap. CDR3: CASMNSGPDYGYTF. The CDR3 DNA is TGTGCCAGCATGAATTCAGGGCCCGACTATGGCTACACCTTC.

The chain carries TRBV7-9 and TRBJ1-1; D remains ambiguous. The CDR3 runs to 11 residues. CDR1 is SEHNR and CDR2 is FQNEAQ in the germline V gene (reference sequence). Trimming removed 4 bases at V and 2 bases at J, with 2 bases between. For the CDR3, the DNA is TGTGCCAGCAGCTCAAACACTGAAGCTTTCTTT. Encoded protein: CASSSNTEAFF.

The V call is TRBV7-9, the J call TRBJ1-6; D perhaps matches TRBD1 (5 bases). The CDR3 is made up of 15 amino acids. The germline V gene has CDR1 SEHNR and CDR2 FQNEAQ (reference sequence). V lost 10 bases to trimming and J lost 5 bases, with 18 bases between them. CDR3 protein: CATLPSGGDNSPLHF. The DNA for the CDR3 is TGTGCCACCTTACCCTCGGGGGGGGATAATTCACCCCTCCACTTT.